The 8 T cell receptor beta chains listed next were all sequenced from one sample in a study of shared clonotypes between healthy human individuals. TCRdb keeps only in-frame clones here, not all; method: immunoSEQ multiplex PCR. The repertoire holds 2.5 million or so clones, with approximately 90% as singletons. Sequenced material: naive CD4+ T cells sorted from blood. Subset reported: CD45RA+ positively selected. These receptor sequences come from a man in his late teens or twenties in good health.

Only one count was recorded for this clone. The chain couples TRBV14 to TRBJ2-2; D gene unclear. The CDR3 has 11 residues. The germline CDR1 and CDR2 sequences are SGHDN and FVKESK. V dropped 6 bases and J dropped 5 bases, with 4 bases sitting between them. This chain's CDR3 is CASSLTGELFF. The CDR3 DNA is TGTGCCAGCAGTCTTACCGGGGAGCTGTTTTTT.

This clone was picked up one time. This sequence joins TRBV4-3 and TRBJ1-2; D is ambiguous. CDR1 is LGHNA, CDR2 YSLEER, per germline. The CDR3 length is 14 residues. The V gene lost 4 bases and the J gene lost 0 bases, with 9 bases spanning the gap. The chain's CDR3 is CASSPTMTNYGYTF. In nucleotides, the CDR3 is TGCGCCAGCAGCCCCACGATGACTAACTATGGCTACACCTTC.

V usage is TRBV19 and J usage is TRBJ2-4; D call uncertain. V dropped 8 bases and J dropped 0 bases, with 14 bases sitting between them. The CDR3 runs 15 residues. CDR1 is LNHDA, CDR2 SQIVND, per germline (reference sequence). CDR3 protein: CASEGSRVAKNIQYF. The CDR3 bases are TGTGCCAGTGAAGGTTCGCGAGTAGCCAAAAACATTCAGTACTTC.

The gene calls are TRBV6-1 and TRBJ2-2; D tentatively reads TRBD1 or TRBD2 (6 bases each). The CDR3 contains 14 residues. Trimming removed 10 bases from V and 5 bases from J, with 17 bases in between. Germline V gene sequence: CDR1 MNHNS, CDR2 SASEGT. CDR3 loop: CATGETRGTGELFF. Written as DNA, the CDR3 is TGTGCCACCGGAGAGACTAGGGGGACCGGGGAGCTGTTTTTT.

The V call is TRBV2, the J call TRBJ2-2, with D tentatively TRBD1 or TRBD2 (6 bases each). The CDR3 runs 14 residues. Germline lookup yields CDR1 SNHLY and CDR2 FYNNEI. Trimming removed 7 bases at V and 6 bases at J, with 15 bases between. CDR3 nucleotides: TGTGCCAGCACCCAGGGGACTCCCGCCGGGGAGCTGTTTTTT. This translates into CASTQGTPAGELFF.

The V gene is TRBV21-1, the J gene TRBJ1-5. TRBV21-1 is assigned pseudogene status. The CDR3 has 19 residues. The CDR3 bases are TGTGCCAGCAGCTCCAAGAAGATGAGGGTAAGGATTAGCAATCAGCCCCAGCATTTT. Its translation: CASSSKKMRVRISNQPQHF.

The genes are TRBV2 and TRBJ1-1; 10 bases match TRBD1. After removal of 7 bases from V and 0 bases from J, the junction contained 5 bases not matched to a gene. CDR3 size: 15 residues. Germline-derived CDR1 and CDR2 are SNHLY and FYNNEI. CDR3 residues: CASTPDRGMNTEAFF. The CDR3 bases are TGTGCCAGCACCCCGGACAGGGGGATGAACACTGAAGCTTTCTTT. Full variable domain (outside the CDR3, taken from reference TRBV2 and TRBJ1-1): EPEVTQTPSHQVTQMGQEVILRCVPISNHLYFYWYRQILGQKVEFLVSFYNNEISEKSEIFDDQFSVERPDGSNFTLKIRSTKLEDSAMYFCASTPDRGMNTEAFFGQGTRLTVV.

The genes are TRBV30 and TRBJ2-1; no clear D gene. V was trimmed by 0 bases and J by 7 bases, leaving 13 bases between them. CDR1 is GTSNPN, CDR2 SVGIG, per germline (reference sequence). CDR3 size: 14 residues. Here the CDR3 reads CAWSVTRSANEQFF. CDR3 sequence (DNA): TGTGCCTGGAGTGTGACGAGATCCGCTAATGAGCAGTTCTTC.